This TCR beta chain was sequenced in a study of vaccination and CD4 T cells after COVID-19. Study-level information: Six males and four females, two Hispanic, made up the convalescents. A vaccine, either BNT162b2 or mRNA-1273, was given to participants in two doses.

The Oncomine TCR Beta short-read assay generated sequence data from the DNA of cultured CD4+ T cells. The authors extracted genomic DNA from cultured CD4+ T cells. One entry per CDR3 protein, called by TCRdb with MiXCR from the PCR reads. The sample holds tens of thousands of distinct CDR3 sequences, over 40% seen once. On this clonotype itself: Its matching antigen is unknown.

Specified treatment: roughly 10-day PBMC culture with coronavirus spike peptide pools or control peptides (ViraFEST assay). ViraFEST stimulated the growth of antigen-specific T cells using peptide pools and subsequently profiled their TCRs by sequencing. The trim removed 4 bases at V and 7 bases at J, leaving 2 bases unmatched. The CDR3 is 15 residues long. Germline-derived CDR1 and CDR2 are SGHNT and YYREEE (reference sequence). This TCR derives from a human donor who had recovered from COVID-19. The sample comprised CD4+ T cells from blood, cultured in vitro. This chain uses TRBV5-4 with TRBJ2-1; 16 nucleotides agree with TRBD2. The CDR3 loop is CASSLGLAGGNEQFF. DNA for the CDR3: TGTGCCAGCAGCCTGGGACTAGCGGGGGGGAATGAGCAGTTCTTC.